Here is one TCR beta chain with its context. As processed by the authors: Amplification with reference gene primers provided the estimates of nucleated cell counts. TCRdb's table, derived via immunoSEQ multiplex PCR, lists solely in-frame clones and lacks some. Clone size and the V and J calls come from that table; the DNA yielded D and trimming. Seen here are around 19,000 clones, roughly 90% observed once, and the top ten hold about 7.4%. CDR3 length: 17 amino acids. The germline gives CDR1 SGHNT, CDR2 YYREEE (reference sequence). V was cut by 3 bases and J by 5 bases, with 20 bases left in between. The sample is drawn from a study of blood T cell repertoires in COVID-19. The overall study: The United States, Italy and Spain were the sources of the acute and convalescent COVID-19 samples. T cells, B-cell-depleted T cells, or PBMCs provided the cDNA or gDNA that served as material.

The genes are TRBV5-4 and TRBJ1-4, with a weak D call TRBD1 (5 bases). Material: peripheral blood. The TCR originated in a woman aged 60-75 years with active COVID-19. CDR3 sequence reads: CASSSSLRQTVNEKLFF. CDR3 DNA sequence: TGTGCCAGCAGCTCCTCGCTTAGACAGACTGTAAATGAAAAACTGTTTTTT.